The clone carrying this T cell receptor (beta chain) was observed at least ten times. Its antigen is as yet unknown. This entry is derived from a study of regulatory T cells in long-lasting Graves disease. V trimming: 4 bases; J trimming: 2 bases; junction bases outside the gene matches: 7. The CDR3 has 15 residues. The time point is: persistent/refractory GD, antithyroid drugs over 5 years with positive TRAb. RNA from PBMCs was the source of the TCR library. Nine milliliters of peripheral blood went into EDTA tubes. The study's findings and limits: Accuracy may have suffered from the small sample size.

Arm-PCR of CDR3 regions and iRepertoire HTBI primers were the basis on which TCR beta libraries were built. Original data processing: Identified segments across samples numbered more than 55 TRBV and 14 to 15 TRBJ. Using its own MiXCR run on the multiplex PCR reads, TCRdb lists one record per CDR3 protein. These V and J calls are TCRdb output, not the study's own analysis. There are more than 350,000 distinct CDR3 sequences in the sample; around 20% occur only once, and approximately 14% lies in the top ten. The sequence came from a female donor with Graves disease. This sequence joins TRBV12-3 or TRBV12-4 and TRBJ2-5; 7 bases match TRBD1. The material was peripheral blood mononuclear cells (PBMCs), obtained when the disease was refractory, from a patient treated with antithyroid drugs. The CDR3 nucleotides are TGTGCCAGCAGTTATCGGACAGGACAACAAGAGACCCAGTACTTC. It is translated as CASSYRTGQQETQYF.